These 12 T cell receptor beta chains originate from one sample sequenced in a study of blood T cell repertoires in COVID-19. Repertoires were generated with immunoSEQ multiplex PCR, while TCRdb's copy carries only in-frame clones and drops some. The top ten clones hold less than 3.5% of a sample with 90,000 to 100,000 clones, around 89% of them seen once. Input material: peripheral blood. The receptors were gathered from a man between 45 and 60 years old with COVID-19, enrolled during active disease.

This sequence joins TRBV7-2 and TRBJ2-1; 8 bases line up with TRBD2. Trimming took 5 bases from V and 5 from J; bases not matched to a gene: 8. Germline V gives CDR1 SGHTA, CDR2 FQGNSA. The CDR3 runs to 15 residues. Written as DNA, the CDR3 is TGTGCCAGCAGCATTGATATAGCGGGGAACAATGAGCAGTTCTTC. Residues: CASSIDIAGNNEQFF.

The chain uses TRBV11-2 and TRBJ1-4; possibly TRBD1 for D (5 bases). From germline, CDR1 is SGHAT and CDR2 FQNNGV. The CDR3 totals 13 residues. Trimming removed 5 bases at V and 8 bases at J, with 12 bases between. CDR3 DNA: TGTGCCAGCAGCCGGCGACAGTTGGAAAAACTGTTTTTT. Its translation: CASSRRQLEKLFF.

CDR3 nucleotides: TGTGCCAGCAGCTTACAGGGGGCGCGGACTGAAGCTTTCTTT. Translation: CASSLQGARTEAFF. The J gene is TRBJ1-1, the V gene TRBV5-4; 9 bases map to TRBD1. The CDR3 runs to 14 residues. CDR1 is SGHNT, CDR2 YYREEE, per germline (reference sequence). The V segment lost 2 bases and the J segment 5 bases; nucleotides outside the gene matches: 4.

The chain is built from TRBV3-1 (or the pseudogene TRBV3-2) and TRBJ2-7; 12 bases agree with TRBD1. Germline V lookup: CDR1 LGHDT, CDR2 YNNKEL (reference sequence). Germline trimming cut 1 base from V and 4 bases from J; bases unmatched to any gene: 5. This CDR3 comprises 16 residues. CDR3 in DNA: TGTGCCAGCAGCCAAGCTCCGGGACAGGGGGCATACGAGCAGTACTTC. This sequence encodes CASSQAPGQGAYEQYF.

This rearrangement joins TRBV28 to TRBJ1-5; D might be TRBD1 (6 bases). CDR1 is MDHEN, CDR2 SYDVKM, per germline. The CDR3 has 15 residues. Trimming removed 6 bases from V and 4 bases from J, with 16 bases in between. CDR3 coding DNA: TGTGCCAGCAGCAAGAGGCTAAGGGGGAATCAGCCCCAGCATTTT. This translates into CASSKRLRGNQPQHF.

The rearrangement joins TRBV19 to TRBJ1-2; TRBD1 agrees at 10 bases. The J segment lost 8 bases and the V segment lost 8 bases, leaving 11 bases of the junction unmatched. Germline-derived CDR1 and CDR2 are LNHDA and SQIVND (reference sequence). This CDR3 region has 14 residues. CDR3 sequence (DNA): TGTGCCAGTTCGATCCGGGACAGGGGTAAAGGCTACACCTTC. Its protein product is CASSIRDRGKGYTF.

This clone came up once. This chain links TRBV7-6 with TRBJ2-5; 11 bases fit TRBD2. CDR3 length equals 17 residues. Germline lookup yields CDR1 SGHVS and CDR2 FNYEAQ. The V segment lost 1 base and the J segment 0 bases; nucleotides outside the gene matches: 4. The CDR3 protein is CASSLGRLAGYQETQYF. DNA of the CDR3: TGTGCCAGCAGCTTAGGGAGACTAGCGGGGTACCAAGAGACCCAGTACTTC.

The chain is built from TRBV6-4 and TRBJ1-1; D is undetermined. V gave up 6 bases and J gave up 4 bases, with 18 bases separating them. The CDR3 runs to 15 residues. Germline V lookup: CDR1 MRHNA, CDR2 SNTAGT. CDR3 region: CASSARGGSVTEAFF. The CDR3 DNA sequence: TGTGCCAGCAGCGCGCGGGGAGGGTCAGTCACTGAAGCTTTCTTT.

The gene calls are TRBV5-1 and TRBJ2-3; 9 nucleotides match TRBD1. Trimming cost V 5 bases and J 6 bases; bases outside gene matches: 16. The germline V gene has CDR1 SGHRS and CDR2 YFSETQ. The CDR3 has 17 residues. The CDR3 DNA sequence: TGCGCCAGCAGGCTAGTCCGGGACAGGGTTAACGGCGATACGCAGTATTTT. Its translation: CASRLVRDRVNGDTQYF.

The chain is built from TRBV6-6 and TRBJ2-4, with no clear D. The CDR3 sequence is 15 residues long. V was clipped by 6 bases and J by 3 bases, with 15 bases between them. Germline values: CDR1 MNHNY, CDR2 SVGAGI (reference sequence). The CDR3 region has the DNA TGTGCCAGCAGCCAACACGGCTCGGGCAAAAACATTCAGTACTTC. Protein: CASSQHGSGKNIQYF.

The V and J genes are TRBV19 and TRBJ2-2, with TRBD2 as a possible D gene (5 bases). CDR1 LNHDA and CDR2 SQIVND come from the germline V gene (reference sequence). This CDR3 spans 14 amino acids. Trimming stripped 6 bases from V and 1 base from J, with 9 bases between. The CDR3 reads CASSRSGNTGELFF. The CDR3 region has the DNA TGTGCCAGTAGCAGGAGCGGGAACACCGGGGAGCTGTTTTTT.

This clone was detected only once. The gene calls are TRBV28 and TRBJ2-5, with 8 bases lining up with TRBD1. The CDR3 length is 16 residues. The V gene end was trimmed by 0 bases and the J gene end by 4 bases; junction bases not matched to a gene: 7. Germline assignment: CDR1 MDHEN and CDR2 SYDVKM. CDR3 loop: CASSLWGRGQGETQYF. Written as DNA, the CDR3 is TGTGCCAGCAGTTTATGGGGCAGGGGGCAAGGAGAGACCCAGTACTTC.